This T cell receptor (beta chain) was documented in a study of OX40 agonist ivuxolimab in advanced cancers. Method: immunoSEQ multiplex PCR; TCRdb's copy keeps in-frame clones and lacks some. The table includes about 90,000 clones, 85% to 90% detected once. The receptor's source is an adult with an advanced solid tumor such as melanoma, head and neck, liver or kidney cancer. Sequencing used CD4+ or CD8+ T cells sorted from blood, obtained in a trial of the OX40 agonist ivuxolimab.

The CDR3 loop reads CASTSAGQWEPQHF. The CDR3 nucleotides read TGTGCCAGTACCTCGGCGGGGCAATGGGAGCCCCAGCATTTT. This chain connects TRBV19 to TRBJ1-5, with a possible D match to TRBD1 (5 bases). V was shortened by 7 bases and J by 8 bases, with 18 bases between the two germline ends. Germline values: CDR1 LNHDA, CDR2 SQIVND (reference sequence). The CDR3 totals 14 residues.